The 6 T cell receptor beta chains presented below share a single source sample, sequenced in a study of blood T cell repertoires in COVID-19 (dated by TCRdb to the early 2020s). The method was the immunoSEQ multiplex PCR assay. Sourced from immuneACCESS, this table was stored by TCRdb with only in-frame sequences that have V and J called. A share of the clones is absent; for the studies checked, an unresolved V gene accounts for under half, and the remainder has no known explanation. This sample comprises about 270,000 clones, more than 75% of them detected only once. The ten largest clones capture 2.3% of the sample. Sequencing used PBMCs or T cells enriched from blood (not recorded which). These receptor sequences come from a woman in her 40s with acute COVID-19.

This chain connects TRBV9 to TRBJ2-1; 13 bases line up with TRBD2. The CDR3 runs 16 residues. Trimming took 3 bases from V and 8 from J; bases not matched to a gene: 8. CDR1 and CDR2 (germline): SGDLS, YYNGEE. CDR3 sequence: CASSAPGLAGWDEQFF. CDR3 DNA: TGTGCCAGCAGCGCACCGGGACTAGCGGGATGGGATGAGCAGTTCTTC.

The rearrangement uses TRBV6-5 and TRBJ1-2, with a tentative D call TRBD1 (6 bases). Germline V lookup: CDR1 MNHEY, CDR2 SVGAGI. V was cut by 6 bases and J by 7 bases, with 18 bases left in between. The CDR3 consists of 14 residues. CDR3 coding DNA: TGTGCCAGCAGGTCTCGGGGGGCTGAAGGTGGCTACACCTTC. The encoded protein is CASRSRGAEGGYTF.

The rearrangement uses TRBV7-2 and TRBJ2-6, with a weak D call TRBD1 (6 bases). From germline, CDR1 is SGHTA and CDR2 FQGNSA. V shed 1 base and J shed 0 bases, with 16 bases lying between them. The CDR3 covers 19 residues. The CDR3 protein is CASSLVGGQLSSGANVLTF. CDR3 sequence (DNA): TGTGCCAGCAGCTTAGTAGGTGGACAGCTTAGCTCTGGGGCCAACGTCCTGACTTTC.

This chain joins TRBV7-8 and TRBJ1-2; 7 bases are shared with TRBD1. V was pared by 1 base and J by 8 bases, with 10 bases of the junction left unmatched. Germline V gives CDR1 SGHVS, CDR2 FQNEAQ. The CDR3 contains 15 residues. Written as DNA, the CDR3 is TGTGCCAGCAGCTTAGTTCCAGGGGGGAGGTCGGGCTACACCTTC. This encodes CASSLVPGGRSGYTF.

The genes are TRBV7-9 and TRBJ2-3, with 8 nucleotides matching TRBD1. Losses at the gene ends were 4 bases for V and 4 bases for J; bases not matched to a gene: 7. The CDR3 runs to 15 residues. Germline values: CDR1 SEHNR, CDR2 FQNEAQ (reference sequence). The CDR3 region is CASSSTGVRADTQYF. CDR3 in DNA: TGTGCCAGCAGCTCGACAGGGGTGCGGGCAGATACGCAGTATTTT.

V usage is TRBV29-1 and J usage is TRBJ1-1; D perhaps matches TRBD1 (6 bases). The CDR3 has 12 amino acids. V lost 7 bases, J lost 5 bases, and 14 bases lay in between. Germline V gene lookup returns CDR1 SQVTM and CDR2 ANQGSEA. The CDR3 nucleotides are TGCAGCGCTACAGGGATGGGTACTGAAGCTTTCTTT. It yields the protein CSATGMGTEAFF.